A single sample is the source of the 9 T cell receptor beta chains below, sequenced in a study of cytomegalovirus exposure and HLA in healthy donors (dated by TCRdb to 2016 to 2017). The receptor library was made with the immunoSEQ multiplex PCR assay. The multiplex PCR relied on a mix of 60 forward primers for TCR Vbeta segments and 13 reverse primers for TCR Jbeta segments. This immuneACCESS table, as held by TCRdb, lists in-frame sequences with V and J called but not all clones. Of the missing ones, under half trace to an unresolved V gene in checked studies; the others have no known cause. The sample table lists over 90,000 clones, over 70% of them with a count of one. The top ten constitute 3.5% to 4.5% of the sample. Sample: PBMCs. These receptors came from a man aged 50-59 years in good health and CMV-seropositive.

The chain uses TRBV4-3 and TRBJ2-1; D remains unclear. This CDR3 comprises 14 residues. Germline V CDR1 and CDR2: LGHNA, YSLEER. The V end was cut by 0 bases, the J end by 6 bases, with 9 bases between. As DNA, the CDR3 is TGCGCCAGCAGCCAAGAGGTAGCATTCAATGAGCAGTTCTTC. As protein: CASSQEVAFNEQFF.

The V and J genes are TRBV2 and TRBJ2-2, with unresolved D. Germline-derived CDR1 and CDR2 are SNHLY and FYNNEI. The CDR3 spans 14 residues. The ends were cut back, 7 bases at V and 0 bases at J, with 9 bases in the middle. CDR3 residues: CASTFTANTGELFF. The CDR3 DNA reads TGTGCCAGCACTTTCACAGCGAACACCGGGGAGCTGTTTTTT.

The CDR3 sequence: CASRTGATGELFF. DNA for the CDR3: TGTGCCAGCCGAACAGGGGCCACCGGGGAGCTGTTTTTT. The chain recombines TRBV21-1 with TRBJ2-2; TRBD1, the table's D call, was not compared with the DNA. TRBV21-1 is reported as a pseudogene. The CDR3 length is 13 residues.

CDR3 in amino acids: CASTTQLGGTGELFF. The CDR3 DNA follows: TGTGCCAGCACCACCCAGTTAGGGGGAACCGGGGAGCTGTTTTTT. V usage is TRBV9 and J usage is TRBJ2-2; possible D gene TRBD1, 6 bases. The germline gives CDR1 SGDLS, CDR2 YYNGEE. The CDR3 covers 15 residues. V was cut by 6 bases and J by 5 bases, with 17 bases left in between.

The CDR3 region has the DNA TGCGCCAGCAGCTTGGTCCCCCAGAACACTGAAGCTTTCTTT. Encoded protein: CASSLVPQNTEAFF. This chain connects TRBV5-1 to TRBJ1-1; D is undetermined. The CDR3 consists of 14 residues. V lost 0 bases to trimming and J lost 1 base, with 7 bases between them. From germline, CDR1 is SGHRS and CDR2 YFSETQ.

This rearrangement joins TRBV4-2 to TRBJ2-5; 14 positions match TRBD2. Germline values: CDR1 LGHNA, CDR2 YNFKEQ. After removal of 1 base from V and 5 bases from J, the junction contained 3 bases not matched to a gene. There are 16 residues in the CDR3. The CDR3 DNA reads TGTGCCAGCAGCCAAGGGGGACTAGCGGGAGTGGAGACCCAGTACTTC. Amino acid sequence: CASSQGGLAGVETQYF.

This chain joins TRBV19 and TRBJ1-5; 8 bases fit TRBD1. This CDR3 spans 14 amino acids. Germline V lookup: CDR1 LNHDA, CDR2 SQIVND (reference sequence). V shed 5 bases and J 9 bases; nucleotides not matched to a gene: 9. CDR3 coding DNA: TGTGCCAGTAGTCCCGGGACAGGTCTCCGGCCCCAGCATTTT. Amino acid sequence: CASSPGTGLRPQHF.

The rearrangement joins TRBV29-1 to TRBJ2-2; D unresolved. Trimming shortened V by 5 bases and J by 5 bases, and 9 bases separated the two germline ends. The CDR3 length is 12 residues. From germline, CDR1 is SQVTM and CDR2 ANQGSEA. DNA of the CDR3: TGCAGCGTTAAAGGGCGGACCGGGGAGCTGTTTTTT. This codes for CSVKGRTGELFF.

The CDR3 reads CASSLWSPANYGYTF. CDR3 nucleotide sequence: TGTGCCAGCAGCTTGTGGTCCCCGGCTAACTATGGCTACACCTTC. V gene TRBV5-4 combines with J gene TRBJ1-2; D not resolved. The V gene lost 1 base and the J gene lost 0 bases, with 10 bases spanning the gap. The V gene's germline CDR1 is SGHNT and CDR2 YYREEE (reference sequence). The CDR3 length is 15 residues.